The T cell receptor (beta chain) under discussion was sequenced for a study of cytomegalovirus exposure and HLA in healthy donors. Whole-study results and caveats: A later analysis linked a missense variant in DCLRE1C to the trimming of TCR beta V and J genes. According to the study, some 160 TCR beta chains were cytomegalovirus-associated. A later analysis reported that several of the most significant clusters appeared to be linked to common viral pathogens, among them Epstein-Barr virus.

The CDR3 totals 13 residues. V lost 1 base and J lost 2, with 5 bases in between. Germline values: CDR1 MNHNY, CDR2 SVGAGI (reference sequence). Of note for this clone: The antigen is not known.

A multiplex PCR was run with 60 Vbeta primers and 13 Jbeta primers. The method was immunoSEQ multiplex PCR; TCRdb's version includes in-frame clones alone and lacks a portion of them. Here the sample spans about 160,000 clones, approximately 79% being singletons. The TCR was taken from a man in his forties in good health and CMV-seronegative. The specimen was PBMCs. The chain couples TRBV6-6 to TRBJ2-5, with D uncertain. This chain's CDR3 is CASSYFLQETQYF. The CDR3 DNA sequence: TGTGCCAGCAGTTACTTTCTACAAGAGACCCAGTACTTC.